This entry lists 19 T cell receptor beta chains sequenced from one sample in a study of shared clonotypes between healthy human individuals. TCRdb keeps only in-frame clones here, not all; method: immunoSEQ multiplex PCR. The table includes roughly 2.5 million clones, approximately 92% detected once. The sample taken for sequencing was naive CD4+ T cells sorted from blood. Subset in this sample: CD45RA+ positively selected. These receptors all stem from a man aged 18-30 years in good health.

The chain recombines TRBV18 with TRBJ1-2, with D possibly TRBD1 on 6 matching bases. V lost 6 bases and J lost 0, with 17 bases in between. Germline V gene sequence: CDR1 KGHSH, CDR2 LQKENI. The CDR3 sequence is 16 residues long. The CDR3 protein is CASSRTGKGTNYGYTF. CDR3 DNA: TGTGCCAGCTCGCGTACAGGGAAGGGAACTAACTATGGCTACACCTTC.

J is TRBJ1-4 and V is TRBV7-9, with TRBD1 identical over 10 bases. This CDR3 region has 14 residues. The germline CDR1 and CDR2 sequences are SEHNR and FQNEAQ (reference sequence). Trimming took 6 bases from V and 8 from J; bases not matched to a gene: 6. The CDR3 is CASRRQGAGEKLFF. The CDR3 nucleotides are TGTGCCAGCAGAAGACAGGGGGCCGGGGAAAAACTGTTTTTT.

The V call is TRBV11-1, the J call TRBJ2-2; D is perhaps TRBD1 (6 bases). With 5 bases removed from V and 6 bases from J, the gap between germline ends came to 16 bases. The CDR3 is made up of 15 amino acids. CDR1 and CDR2 (germline): SGHAT, FQDESV (reference sequence). The CDR3 region has the DNA TGTGCCAGCAGCCAACAGGGCGCAGGACCCGGGGAGCTGTTTTTT. Residues: CASSQQGAGPGELFF.

The gene calls are TRBV30 and TRBJ1-2, with a tentative D call TRBD1 (5 bases). CDR3 length equals 15 residues. With 0 bases removed from V and 7 bases from J, the gap between germline ends came to 18 bases. CDR1 and CDR2 (germline): GTSNPN, SVGIG (reference sequence). CDR3 sequence (DNA): TGTGCCTGGAGTGTACCATGGAATAGGGGTAGTGGCTACACCTTC. It yields the protein CAWSVPWNRGSGYTF.

The chain has TRBV5-6 and TRBJ2-7; possible D gene TRBD2, 6 bases. The CDR3 runs to 15 residues. Germline lookup yields CDR1 SGHDT and CDR2 YYEEEE. Trimming shortened V by 4 bases and J by 3 bases, and 17 bases separated the two germline ends. This CDR3 is CASSRDFPSIYEQYF. DNA for the CDR3: TGTGCCAGCAGCCGGGACTTCCCGAGTATCTACGAGCAGTACTTC.

V is TRBV6-5 and J is TRBJ1-5; D unresolved. The CDR3 spans 14 residues. Germline assignment: CDR1 MNHEY and CDR2 SVGAGI. V was shortened by 2 bases and J by 4 bases, with 9 bases between the two germline ends. CDR3 loop: CASSYPPGNQPQHF. Written as DNA, the CDR3 is TGTGCCAGCAGTTACCCCCCGGGAAATCAGCCCCAGCATTTT.

V and J are TRBV19 and TRBJ1-5; possible D gene TRBD1, 5 bases. The V end lost 10 bases, the J end lost 3 bases, and 16 bases lay between the germline ends. CDR1 is LNHDA, CDR2 SQIVND, per germline (reference sequence). The CDR3 totals 14 residues. As DNA, the CDR3 is TGTGCCACTAAGGAGACAGCCCACAATCAGCCCCAGCATTTT. This encodes CATKETAHNQPQHF.

The CDR3 sequence: CASSGNKVGEDTQYF. DNA for the CDR3: TGTGCCAGCAGTGGGAACAAGGTAGGAGAGGATACGCAGTATTTT. The genes are TRBV6-1 and TRBJ2-3; D uncertain. The CDR3 covers 15 residues. Trimming took 4 bases from V and 6 from J, leaving 17 bases between them. Germline V CDR1 and CDR2: MNHNS, SASEGT.

The rearrangement uses TRBV19 and TRBJ2-4, with no clear D. Germline V gives CDR1 LNHDA, CDR2 SQIVND (reference sequence). This CDR3 is 15 amino acids long. The ends were cut back, 2 bases at V and 1 base at J, with 9 bases in the middle. The CDR3 loop reads CASSIRDIAKNIQYF. The CDR3 DNA sequence: TGTGCCAGTAGTATAAGGGATATTGCCAAAAACATTCAGTACTTC.

The chain joins TRBV6-5 to TRBJ2-3, with TRBD2 matching 10 bases. Germline lookup yields CDR1 MNHEY and CDR2 SVGAGI. Losses at the gene ends were 2 bases for V and 5 bases for J; bases not matched to a gene: 7. There are 16 residues in the CDR3. As DNA, the CDR3 is TGTGCCAGCAGTTACACAGCGGGGGGGCCGGGAGATACGCAGTATTTT. Amino acid sequence: CASSYTAGGPGDTQYF.

On this clone: Other DNA sequences from this sample encode an identical CDR3 as well. The gene calls are TRBV2 and TRBJ2-3; possible D gene TRBD1, 6 bases. The CDR3 covers 12 residues. Germline CDR1 SNHLY, CDR2 FYNNEI. V shed 4 bases and J shed 6 bases, with 8 bases lying between them. CDR3 in DNA: TGTGCCAGCAGTGTTACAGGGGATACGCAGTATTTT. Translating it yields CASSVTGDTQYF.

V usage is TRBV10-2 and J usage is TRBJ2-2; 9 bases match TRBD2. The CDR3 sequence is 15 residues long. Germline CDR1 and CDR2: WSHSY and SAAADI. The V gene end was trimmed by 6 bases and the J gene end by 4 bases; junction bases not matched to a gene: 6. The CDR3, as DNA: TGCGCCAGCAGCCAGACTAGCGGAACCACCGGGGAGCTGTTTTTT. Residues: CASSQTSGTTGELFF.

The chain employs TRBV7-9 and TRBJ2-7, with TRBD1 identical over 8 bases. This CDR3 contains 15 residues. The germline CDR1 and CDR2 sequences are SEHNR and FQNEAQ (reference sequence). J was trimmed by 4 bases and V by 4 bases; bases with no gene match: 9. CDR3 in DNA: TGTGCCAGCAGCTCCCGGACAGGGAATTCGTACGAGCAGTACTTC. Its protein is CASSSRTGNSYEQYF.

The rearrangement joins TRBV5-4 to TRBJ1-1, with D possibly matching TRBD1 (6 bases). CDR1 and CDR2 (germline): SGHNT, YYREEE (reference sequence). Deletions cut 3 bases from V and 4 bases from J, with 22 bases between. This CDR3 is 17 amino acids long. The CDR3 DNA reads as TGTGCCAGCAGCTCACCTACCACAGGGTGGGGAGGCACTGAAGCTTTCTTT. This translates into CASSSPTTGWGGTEAFF.

This clone was recorded a few times. The J gene is TRBJ1-5, the V gene TRBV6-1; D perhaps matches TRBD1 (6 bases). Germline V lookup: CDR1 MNHNS, CDR2 SASEGT. V was trimmed by 7 bases and J by 4 bases, leaving 14 bases between them. This CDR3 has 14 amino acids. The CDR3 is CASTQDRINQPQHF. In nucleotides, the CDR3 is TGTGCCAGCACCCAAGACAGGATAAATCAGCCCCAGCATTTT.

This clone showed up just once. V is TRBV30 and J is TRBJ2-3; D gene unclear. CDR1 is GTSNPN and CDR2 is SVGIG in the germline V gene (reference sequence). V lost 3 bases, J lost 4 bases, and 14 bases lay in between. The CDR3 contains 14 residues. Written as DNA, the CDR3 is TGTGCCTGGAGACAGTTGACCGCCGCAGATACGCAGTATTTT. It codes for CAWRQLTAADTQYF. Drawing the rest from reference TRBV30 and TRBJ2-3, the complete variable domain is SQTIHQWPATLVQPVGSPLSLECTVEGTSNPNLYWYRQAAGRGLQLLFYSVGIGQISSEVPQNLSASRPQDRQFILSSKKLLLSDSGFYLCAWRQLTAADTQYFGPGTRLTVL.

The chain is built from TRBV6-1 and TRBJ2-4; D might be TRBD1 (6 bases). CDR1 and CDR2 (germline): MNHNS, SASEGT. The length of the CDR3 is 15 residues. V shed 2 bases and J shed 6 bases, with 14 bases lying between them. CDR3 residues: CASSESTGFTNIQYF. As DNA, the CDR3 is TGTGCCAGCAGTGAATCGACAGGCTTCACAAACATTCAGTACTTC.

This chain connects TRBV11-2 to TRBJ2-5; no reliable D call. The closer fit of TRBJ2-7 to the DNA end suggests the J call may be wrong. Germline CDR1 and CDR2: SGHAT and FQNNGV. The CDR3 has 15 residues. The CDR3 nucleotides are TGTGCCAGCAGCTTAGGTGTCGGCACCTACTACGAGCAGTACTTC. Amino acid sequence: CASSLGVGTYYEQYF.

The chain employs TRBV19 and TRBJ2-7; D remains ambiguous. V was shortened by 4 bases and J by 0 bases, with 19 bases between the two germline ends. This CDR3 has 17 amino acids. CDR1 is LNHDA, CDR2 SQIVND, per germline (reference sequence). In DNA, the CDR3 is TGTGCCAGTAGTAGTATCCCCCGTTCGGCCGGCTCCTACGAGCAGTACTTC. Translation gives CASSSIPRSAGSYEQYF.